This T cell receptor beta chain comes out of a study of T cell clones after liver transplantation. Repertoires were generated with immunoSEQ multiplex PCR, while TCRdb's copy carries only in-frame clones and drops some. In the table there are 49,000 or so clones, 65% to 80% of which are singletons. Germline values: CDR1 LNHDA, CDR2 SQIVND (reference sequence). The CDR3 length is 16 residues. Unmatched junction bases numbered 8, after V lost 4 bases and J lost 2 bases. The TCR originated in a human patient who received a liver transplant. The T cells may partly be graft donor cells. The source was CD4+ T cells from blood, collected approximately 54 months after liver transplant. The V gene is TRBV19, the J gene TRBJ2-3; 8 positions match TRBD1. The CDR3 sequence: CASSTQGASFTDTQYF. DNA for the CDR3: TGTGCCAGTAGTACCCAGGGGGCATCGTTCACAGATACGCAGTATTTT.